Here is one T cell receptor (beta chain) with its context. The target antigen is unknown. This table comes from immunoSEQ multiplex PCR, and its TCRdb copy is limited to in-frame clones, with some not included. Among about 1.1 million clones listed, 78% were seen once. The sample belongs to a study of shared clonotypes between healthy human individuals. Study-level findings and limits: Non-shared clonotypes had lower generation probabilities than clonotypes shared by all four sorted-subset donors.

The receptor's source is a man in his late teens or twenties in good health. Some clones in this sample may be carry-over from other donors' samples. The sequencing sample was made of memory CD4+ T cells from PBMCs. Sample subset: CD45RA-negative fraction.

The DNA of the CDR3 is TGCGCCAGCAGCGACCAAGTGAACACTGAAGCTTTCTTT. It translates to CASSDQVNTEAFF. The V gene is TRBV5-1, the J gene TRBJ1-1; D is unclear. Germline V gene data show CDR1 as SGHRS and CDR2 as YFSETQ. The CDR3 is 13 amino acids. V shed 4 bases and J shed 0 bases, with 7 bases lying between them.